This T cell receptor (beta chain) was identified in a study of identical twins. The CDR3 totals 15 residues. The V end lost 5 bases, the J end lost 2 bases, and 16 bases lay between the germline ends. Germline V gene data show CDR1 as DFQATT and CDR2 as SNEGSKA (reference sequence). TCRdb recomputed calls from the 5' RACE reads with MiXCR, one row per CDR3 protein. This table holds 540,000 or so distinct CDR3 sequences, under 25% found once. The data were also submitted as part of a second study, on yellow fever vaccine responses in identical twins.

Material for sequencing was CD4+ T cells sorted from blood. The genes are TRBV20-1 and TRBJ2-1; TRBD2 might be the D (6 bases). This TCR was recovered from a woman aged 18-29 years in good health. The CDR3 coding sequence is TGCAGTGCTTTGACTAGAAGACAGACCTACAATGAGCAGTTCTTC. Its protein product is CSALTRRQTYNEQFF.